This TCR beta chain was found in a study of blood T cell repertoires in COVID-19 (dated by TCRdb to 2020 to 2021). About the study as a whole: Samples from collaborators originated in the United States, Italy and Spain and spanned both the acute and convalescent phases of COVID-19. Where HLA class I and class II types were available, the types were taken from metadata supplied by the sample provider, not from assay-based typing. The dataset comprised deeply sampled blood TCRbeta repertoires from subjects exposed to, actively infected with, or recovered from COVID-19. The sample metadata nearly always contained a de-identified subject ID, COVID-19 status, age in years and sex. Samples came from the ongoing ImmuneRACE study (first 160 participants) plus 1,254 subjects from 6 global collaborators. The repertoires were released in a freely available public database intended as a resource for research on the immune response to SARS-CoV-2. The prospective study material was composed of cDNA or gDNA derived from T cells, B-cell-depleted T cells, or PBMCs.

The V and J ends are trimmed by 5 bases and 7 bases, leaving 6 bases between them. From the cysteine through the phenylalanine, the CDR3 covers 11 amino acids. Only CDR3 DNA remains: 33 bases, in frame from the first base. CDR1 and CDR2 (MNHEY, SVGEGT) derive from the germline V gene. As to this clone: It has no known antigen specificity. One base away there is no much larger clone; base qualities are not given.

At one collaborating source in Seattle, patients were enrolled during active infection and were followed longitudinally through the course of disease. The collaborating institutions used their own protocols to collect whole blood in K2EDTA tubes. For TCRbeta analysis, collaborators shipped samples as frozen whole blood, isolated PBMCs, or DNA extracted from either of those sample types. Here is what the overall study found, with its caveats: The quantity of clinical and demographic metadata differed by source and by participant and was supplied without curation.

The immunoSEQ Assay, a bias-controlled multiplex PCR, was used to amplify TCRbeta CDR3 regions from genomic DNA. In the paper's pipeline: Nucleated cell counts per sample were estimated from amplification of reference gene primers within the assay. To quantify the absolute abundance of each unique TCRbeta CDR3 rearrangement, sequence reads were collapsed and filtered. Productive Simpson clonality was computed per sample as the square root of Simpson's diversity index over productive rearrangements. Drawn from immuneACCESS, this table holds only the in-frame rearrangements with V and J called that TCRdb kept. Clones are partly lost; checked studies trace under half to an unresolved V gene and leave the rest unexplained. V and J calls and clone size come straight from that table; D and trimming were deduced from the DNA. The sample has roughly 250,000 clones on record, about 85% of them singletons. The top ten clones comprise 0.85% to 0.9% of the sample.

Sequences were obtained from peripheral blood. This TCR derives from a human donor with COVID-19, enrolled during active disease. The donor label of this sample is uncertain. This chain is built from TRBV6-2 or TRBV6-3 and TRBJ2-1; no D segment can be confidently identified. The DNA reads TGTGCCAGCAGTCTAGAAAATGAGCAGTTCTTC. This is translated as CASSLENEQFF.